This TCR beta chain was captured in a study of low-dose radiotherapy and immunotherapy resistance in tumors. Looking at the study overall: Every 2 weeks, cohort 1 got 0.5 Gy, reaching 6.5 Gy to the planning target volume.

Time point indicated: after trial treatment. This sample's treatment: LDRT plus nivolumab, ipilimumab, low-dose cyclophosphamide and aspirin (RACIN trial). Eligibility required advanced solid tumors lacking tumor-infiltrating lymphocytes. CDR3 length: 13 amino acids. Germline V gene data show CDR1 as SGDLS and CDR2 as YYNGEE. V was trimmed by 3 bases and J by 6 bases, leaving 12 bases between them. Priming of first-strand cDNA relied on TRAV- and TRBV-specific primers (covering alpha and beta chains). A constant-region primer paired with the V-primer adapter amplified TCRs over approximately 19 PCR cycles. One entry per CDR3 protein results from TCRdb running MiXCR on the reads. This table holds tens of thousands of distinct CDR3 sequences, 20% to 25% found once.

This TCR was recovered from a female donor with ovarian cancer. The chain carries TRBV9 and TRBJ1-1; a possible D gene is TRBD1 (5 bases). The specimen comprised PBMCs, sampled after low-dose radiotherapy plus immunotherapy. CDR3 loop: CASSARDGAEAFF. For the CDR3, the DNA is TGTGCCAGCAGCGCCCGGGACGGAGCTGAAGCTTTCTTT.